This T cell receptor beta chain was sequenced in a study of T cells in Graves' hyperthyroidism and ophthalmopathy. Used for diagnoses were clinical symptoms, serum thyroxine and TRAb, thyroid ultrasound and orbital computed tomography. Findings and caveats of the study: Through a model of 13 V-J features, ophthalmopathy was separated from stable hyperthyroidism.

The CDR3 consists of 18 residues. Germline V lookup: CDR1 MNHEY, CDR2 SVGAGI. V was trimmed by 0 bases and J by 1 base, leaving 18 bases between them. From RNA transcripts, TCR beta CDR3 regions were amplified. The HTBI primer set served for first-round RT-PCR of the TCR CDR3. A single record per CDR3 protein comes from TCRdb applying MiXCR to the multiplex PCR reads. The sample consists of a few hundred thousand distinct CDR3 sequences, approximately 14% of them appearing once. The table lists this clonotype with many counts. The antigen is undetermined. The chain links TRBV6-5 to TRBJ1-1, with D maybe TRBD1 (5 bases). The sequenced material came from blood. This TCR derives from a woman in her twenties or thirties with Graves' hyperthyroidism. DNA for the CDR3: TGTGCCAGCAGTTACTCAGGTCAGGGAGTGCGGCGGAACACTGAAGCTTTCTTT. Encoded protein: CASSYSGQGVRRNTEAFF.